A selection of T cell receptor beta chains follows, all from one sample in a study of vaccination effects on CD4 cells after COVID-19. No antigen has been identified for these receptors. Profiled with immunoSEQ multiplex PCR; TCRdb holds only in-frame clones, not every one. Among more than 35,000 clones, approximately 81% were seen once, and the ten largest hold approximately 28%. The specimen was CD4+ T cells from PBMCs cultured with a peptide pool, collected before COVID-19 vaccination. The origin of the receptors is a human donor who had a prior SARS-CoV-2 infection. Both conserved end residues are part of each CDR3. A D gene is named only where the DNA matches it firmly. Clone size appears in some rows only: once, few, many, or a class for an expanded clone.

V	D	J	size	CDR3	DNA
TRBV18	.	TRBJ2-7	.	CASSPLARPHEQYF	TGTGCCAGCTCACCACTAGCTAGGCCCCACGAGCAGTACTTC
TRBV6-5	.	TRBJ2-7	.	CASSYYRSYEQYF	TGTGCCAGCAGTTACTACAGATCCTACGAGCAGTACTTC
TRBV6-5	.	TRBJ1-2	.	CASSRAGVYGYTF	TGTGCCAGCAGCCGAGCAGGGGTCTATGGCTACACCTTC
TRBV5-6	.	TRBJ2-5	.	CASSVVALSLETQYF	TGTGCCAGCAGCGTGGTGGCCCTTTCCCTGGAGACCCAGTACTTC
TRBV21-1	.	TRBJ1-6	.	CARNSPLHF	TGTGCCCGAAATTCACCCCTCCACTTT
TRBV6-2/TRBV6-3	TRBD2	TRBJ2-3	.	CASSFGTSGRRDTQYF	TGTGCCAGCAGTTTCGGGACTAGCGGGAGGAGGGATACGCAGTATTTT
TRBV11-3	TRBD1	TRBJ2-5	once	CASSFRRFKTTGQKETQYF	TGTGCCAGCAGCTTCCGACGGTTTAAAACGACAGGGCAAAAAGAGACCCAGTACTTC
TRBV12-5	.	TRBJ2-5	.	CASGLRETQYF	TGTGCTAGTGGTTTACGAGAGACCCAGTACTTC
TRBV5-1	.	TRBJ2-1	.	CASSLGTYNEQFF	TGCGCCAGCAGCTTGGGGACTTACAATGAGCAGTTCTTC
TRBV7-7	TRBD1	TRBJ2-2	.	CASSAQTGAPLGGELFF	TGTGCTAGCAGCGCGCAAACAGGGGCCCCCTTGGGCGGGGAGCTGTTTTTT
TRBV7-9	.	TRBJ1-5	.	CASSSTGGNQPQHF	TGTGCCAGCAGCTCGACAGGCGGCAATCAGCCCCAGCATTTT
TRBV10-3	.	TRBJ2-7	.	CAISQDIGEQYF	TGTGCCATCTCCCAGGATATTGGCGAGCAGTACTTC
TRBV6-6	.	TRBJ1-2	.	CASSYSEGSGTF	TGTGCCAGCAGTTACTCAGAGGGTTCAGGCACCTTC
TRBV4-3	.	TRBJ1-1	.	CASSQDRGVGTEAFF	TGCGCCAGCAGCCAAGATCGAGGGGTGGGCACTGAAGCTTTCTTT
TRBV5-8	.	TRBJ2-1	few	CASSFWGLGRQYNEQFF	TGTGCCAGCAGCTTTTGGGGCTTAGGGCGACAATACAATGAGCAGTTCTTC
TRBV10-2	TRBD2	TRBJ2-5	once	CASRLAGGTAGTQYF	TGCGCCAGCCGACTGGCGGGGGGGACCGCAGGGACCCAGTACTTC
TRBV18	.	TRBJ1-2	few	CASSPKRIYGYTF	TGTGCCAGCTCACCCAAGCGTATCTATGGCTACACCTTC
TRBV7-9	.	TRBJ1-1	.	CASSPDGGGTEAFF	TGTGCCAGCAGCCCGGACGGCGGGGGAACTGAAGCTTTCTTT
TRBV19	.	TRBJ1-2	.	CASSISRQADYGYTF	TGTGCCAGTAGTATAAGCCGACAGGCAGACTATGGCTACACCTTC
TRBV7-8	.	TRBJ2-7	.	CASSLIGDGAQYF	TGTGCCAGCAGCTTAATCGGGGATGGGGCCCAGTACTTC
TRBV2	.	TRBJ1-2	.	CASRWTENNYGYTF	TGTGCCAGCAGGTGGACAGAAAATAACTATGGCTACACCTTC
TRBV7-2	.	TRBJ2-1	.	CASSLRLSANEQFF	TGTGCCAGCAGCCTAAGACTAAGTGCTAATGAGCAGTTCTTC
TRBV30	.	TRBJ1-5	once	CAWSLYALGQPQHF	TGTGCCTGGTCTCTGTATGCGCTGGGTCAGCCCCAGCATTTT
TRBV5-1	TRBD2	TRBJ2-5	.	CASSLIAGVAGEETQYF	TGCGCCAGCAGCTTGATAGCGGGGGTGGCCGGGGAGGAGACCCAGTACTTC
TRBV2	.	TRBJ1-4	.	CASSGTSTNEKLFF	TGTGCCAGCAGCGGGACTTCAACTAATGAAAAACTGTTTTTT
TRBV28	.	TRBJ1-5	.	CASSLWRDEGFQPQHF	TGTGCCAGCAGTTTATGGAGGGACGAAGGGTTTCAGCCCCAGCATTTT
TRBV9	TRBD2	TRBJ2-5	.	CASSAGLAGGPGETQYF	TGTGCCAGCAGCGCGGGACTAGCGGGGGGGCCCGGGGAGACCCAGTACTTC